This T cell receptor beta chain is from a study of blood T cell repertoires in COVID-19. Study details: Nucleic acid was either cDNA or gDNA, and it came from T cells, B-cell-depleted T cells, or PBMCs.

The CDR3 runs 15 residues. Method: immunoSEQ multiplex PCR; TCRdb's copy keeps in-frame clones and lacks some. Of 99,000 or so clones in the sample, about nine tenths are singletons; the top ten hold 15%. This TCR was recovered from a man aged 50 to 59 with acute or convalescent COVID-19. V gene TRBV21-1 combines with J gene TRBJ1-4; TRBD1 is the table's D call, not checked against the DNA. TRBV21-1 is shown as a pseudogene. Sequenced sample: peripheral blood. The CDR3 sequence: CASSKGQVINEKLFF. CDR3 bases: TGTGCCAGCAGCAAAGGACAGGTGATTAATGAAAAACTGTTTTTT.